This TCR beta chain was documented in a study of blood T cell repertoires in COVID-19. For the study at large: PBMCs, B-cell-depleted T cells, or T cells provided the cDNA or gDNA that made up the material.

Method: immunoSEQ multiplex PCR; TCRdb's copy keeps in-frame clones and lacks some. The sample consists of around 120,000 clones, 85% to 90% of them appearing once. The germline gives CDR1 LGHDT, CDR2 YNNKEL (reference sequence). The CDR3 totals 15 residues. J lost 4 bases, V lost 4 bases, and 4 bases had no gene match. This receptor was taken from a woman between 65 and 79 years old with acute or convalescent COVID-19. This chain links TRBV3-1 (or the pseudogene TRBV3-2) with TRBJ2-2, with TRBD2 matching 9 bases. Sequenced sample: peripheral blood. CDR3 nucleotide sequence: TGTGCCAGCAGCCGGGGAGCGGGGGGCACCGGGGAGCTGTTTTTT. Amino acids: CASSRGAGGTGELFF.